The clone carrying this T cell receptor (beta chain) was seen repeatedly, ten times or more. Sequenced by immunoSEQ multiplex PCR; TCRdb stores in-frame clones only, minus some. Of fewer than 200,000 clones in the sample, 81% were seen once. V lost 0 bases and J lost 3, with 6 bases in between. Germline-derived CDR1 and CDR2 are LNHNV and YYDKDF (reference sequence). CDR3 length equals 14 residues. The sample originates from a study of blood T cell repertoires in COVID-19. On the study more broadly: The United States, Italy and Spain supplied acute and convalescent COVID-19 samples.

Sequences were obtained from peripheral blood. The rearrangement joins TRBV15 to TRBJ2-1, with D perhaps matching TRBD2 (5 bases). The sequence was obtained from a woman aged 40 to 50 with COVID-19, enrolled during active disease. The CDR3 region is CATSRDRGYNEQFF. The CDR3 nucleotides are TGTGCCACCAGCAGAGATCGGGGCTACAATGAGCAGTTCTTC.